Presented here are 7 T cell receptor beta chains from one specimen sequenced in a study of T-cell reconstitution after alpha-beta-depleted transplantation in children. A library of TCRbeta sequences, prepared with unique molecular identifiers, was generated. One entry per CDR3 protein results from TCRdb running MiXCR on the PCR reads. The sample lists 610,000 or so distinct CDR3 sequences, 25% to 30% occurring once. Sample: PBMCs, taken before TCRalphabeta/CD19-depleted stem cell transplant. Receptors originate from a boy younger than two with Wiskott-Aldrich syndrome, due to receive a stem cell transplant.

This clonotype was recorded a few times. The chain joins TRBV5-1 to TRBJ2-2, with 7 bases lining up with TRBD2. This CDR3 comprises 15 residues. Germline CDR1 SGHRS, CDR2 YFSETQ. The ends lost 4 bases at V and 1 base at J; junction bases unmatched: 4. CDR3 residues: CASSTASGNTGELFF. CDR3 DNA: TGCGCCAGCAGCACAGCTAGCGGGAACACCGGGGAGCTGTTTTTT.

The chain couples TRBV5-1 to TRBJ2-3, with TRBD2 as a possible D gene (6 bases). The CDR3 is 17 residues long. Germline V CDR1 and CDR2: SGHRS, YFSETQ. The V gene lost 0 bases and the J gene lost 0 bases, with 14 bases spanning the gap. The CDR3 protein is CASSLVRLAPSTDTQYF. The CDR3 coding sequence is TGCGCCAGCAGCTTGGTTCGTCTAGCGCCTAGCACAGATACGCAGTATTTT.

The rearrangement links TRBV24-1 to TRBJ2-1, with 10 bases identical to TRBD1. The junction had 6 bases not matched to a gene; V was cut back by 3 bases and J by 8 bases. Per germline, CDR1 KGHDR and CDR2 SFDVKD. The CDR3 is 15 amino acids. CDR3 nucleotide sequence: TGTGCCACCAGTGATCCAGCGGGACAGGGGTATGAGCAGTTCTTC. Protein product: CATSDPAGQGYEQFF.

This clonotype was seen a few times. This chain's CDR3 is CASSLDRILNTEAFF. The CDR3, as DNA: TGTGCCAGCAGCTTAGATAGAATCCTGAACACTGAAGCTTTCTTT. The chain carries TRBV7-9 and TRBJ1-1; D gene uncertain. From germline, CDR1 is SEHNR and CDR2 FQNEAQ (reference sequence). This CDR3 comprises 15 residues. V was clipped by 1 base and J by 0 bases, with 9 bases between them.

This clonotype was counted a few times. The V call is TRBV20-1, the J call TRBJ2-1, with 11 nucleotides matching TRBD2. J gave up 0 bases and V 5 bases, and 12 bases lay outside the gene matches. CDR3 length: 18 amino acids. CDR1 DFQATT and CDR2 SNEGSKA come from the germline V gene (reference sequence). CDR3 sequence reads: CSAPRTSGFFSSYNEQFF. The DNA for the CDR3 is TGCAGTGCTCCACGGACTAGCGGGTTCTTTAGCTCCTACAATGAGCAGTTCTTC.

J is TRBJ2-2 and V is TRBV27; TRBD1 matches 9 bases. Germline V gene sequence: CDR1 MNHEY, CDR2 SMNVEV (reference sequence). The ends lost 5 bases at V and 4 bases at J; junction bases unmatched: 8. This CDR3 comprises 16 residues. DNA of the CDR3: TGTGCCAGCAGTCTACGGACAGGGGCCTCCACCGGGGAGCTGTTTTTT. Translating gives CASSLRTGASTGELFF.

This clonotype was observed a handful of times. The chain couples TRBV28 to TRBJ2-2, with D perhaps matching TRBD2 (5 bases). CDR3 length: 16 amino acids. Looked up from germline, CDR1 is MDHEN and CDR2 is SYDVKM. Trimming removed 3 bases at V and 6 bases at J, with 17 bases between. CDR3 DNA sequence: TGTGCCAGCAGTTTTCGGGGATCATTCCCCTCCGGGGAGCTGTTTTTT. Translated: CASSFRGSFPSGELFF.